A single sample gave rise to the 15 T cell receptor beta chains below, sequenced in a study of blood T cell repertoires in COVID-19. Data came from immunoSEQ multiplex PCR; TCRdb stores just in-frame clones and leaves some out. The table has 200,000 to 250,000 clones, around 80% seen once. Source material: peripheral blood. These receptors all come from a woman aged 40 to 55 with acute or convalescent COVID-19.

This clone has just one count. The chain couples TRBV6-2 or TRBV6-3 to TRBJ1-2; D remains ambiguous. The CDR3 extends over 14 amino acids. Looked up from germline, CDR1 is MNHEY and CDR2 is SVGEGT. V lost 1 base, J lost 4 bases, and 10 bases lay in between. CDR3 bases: TGTGCCAGCAGTTACTTCAGATCGATCTATGGCTACACCTTC. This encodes CASSYFRSIYGYTF.

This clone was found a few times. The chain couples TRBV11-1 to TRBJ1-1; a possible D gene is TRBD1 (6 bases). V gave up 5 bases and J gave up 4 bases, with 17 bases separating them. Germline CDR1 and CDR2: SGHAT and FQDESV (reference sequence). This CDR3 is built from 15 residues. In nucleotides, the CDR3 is TGTGCCAGCAGCGCAGCGGGGGGCTATGGCACTGAAGCTTTCTTT. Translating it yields CASSAAGGYGTEAFF. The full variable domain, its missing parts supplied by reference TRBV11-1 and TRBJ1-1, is EAEVAQSPRYKITEKSQAVAFWCDPISGHATLYWYRQILGQGPELLVQFQDESVVDDSQLPKDRFSAERLKGVDSTLKIQPAELGDSAMYLCASSAAGGYGTEAFFGQGTRLTVV.

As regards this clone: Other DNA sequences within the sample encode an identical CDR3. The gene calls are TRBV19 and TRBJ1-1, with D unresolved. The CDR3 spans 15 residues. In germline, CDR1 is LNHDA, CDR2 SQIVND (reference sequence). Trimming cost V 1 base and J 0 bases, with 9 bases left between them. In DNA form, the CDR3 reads TGTGCCAGTAGTATAGGAGGAGGAATGAACACTGAAGCTTTCTTT. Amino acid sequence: CASSIGGGMNTEAFF.

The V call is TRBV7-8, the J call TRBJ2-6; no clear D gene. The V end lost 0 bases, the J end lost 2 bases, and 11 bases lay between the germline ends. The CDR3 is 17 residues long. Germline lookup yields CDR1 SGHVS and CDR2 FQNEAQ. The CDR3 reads CASSLAHSWAGANVLTF. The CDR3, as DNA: TGTGCCAGCAGCTTAGCCCACAGCTGGGCTGGGGCCAACGTCCTGACTTTC.

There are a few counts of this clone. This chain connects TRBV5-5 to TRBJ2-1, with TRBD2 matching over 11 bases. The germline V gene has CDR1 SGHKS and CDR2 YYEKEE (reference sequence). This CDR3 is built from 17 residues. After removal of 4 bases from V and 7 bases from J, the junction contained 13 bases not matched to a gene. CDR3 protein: CASSLQPGSGGANEQFF. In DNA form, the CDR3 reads TGTGCCAGCAGCCTCCAACCTGGTAGCGGGGGGGCGAATGAGCAGTTCTTC.

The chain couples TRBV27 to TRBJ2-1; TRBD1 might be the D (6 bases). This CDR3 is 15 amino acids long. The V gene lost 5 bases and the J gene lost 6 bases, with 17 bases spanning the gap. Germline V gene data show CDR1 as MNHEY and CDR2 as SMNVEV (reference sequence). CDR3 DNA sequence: TGTGCCAGCAGTCGAGCCGGGACAAGGGGCAATGAGCAGTTCTTC. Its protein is CASSRAGTRGNEQFF.

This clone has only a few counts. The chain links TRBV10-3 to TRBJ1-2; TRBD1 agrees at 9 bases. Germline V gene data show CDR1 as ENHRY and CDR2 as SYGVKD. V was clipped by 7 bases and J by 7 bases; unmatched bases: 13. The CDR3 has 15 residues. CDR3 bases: TGTGCCATCACCGGGCTAGGACAGGGGAAGAGTGGCTACACCTTC. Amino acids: CAITGLGQGKSGYTF.

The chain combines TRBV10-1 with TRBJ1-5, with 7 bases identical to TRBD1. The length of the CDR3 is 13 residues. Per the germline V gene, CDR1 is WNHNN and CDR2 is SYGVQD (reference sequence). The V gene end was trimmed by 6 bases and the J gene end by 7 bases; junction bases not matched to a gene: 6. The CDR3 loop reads CASRNRGGQPQHF. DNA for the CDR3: TGCGCCAGCAGAAACAGGGGAGGCCAGCCCCAGCATTTT.

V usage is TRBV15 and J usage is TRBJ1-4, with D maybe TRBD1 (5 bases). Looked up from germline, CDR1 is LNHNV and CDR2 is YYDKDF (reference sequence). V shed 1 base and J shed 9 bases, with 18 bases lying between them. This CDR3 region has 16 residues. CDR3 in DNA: TGTGCCACCAGCAGAGGGGGACTTCTTAGGTCGCAAAAACTGTTTTTT. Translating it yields CATSRGGLLRSQKLFF.

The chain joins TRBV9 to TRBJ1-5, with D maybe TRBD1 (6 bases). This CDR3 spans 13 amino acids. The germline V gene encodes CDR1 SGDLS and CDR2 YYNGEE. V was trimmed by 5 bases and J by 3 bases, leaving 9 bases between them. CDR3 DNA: TGTGCCAGCAGTTGGGACATCAATCAGCCCCAGCATTTT. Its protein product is CASSWDINQPQHF.

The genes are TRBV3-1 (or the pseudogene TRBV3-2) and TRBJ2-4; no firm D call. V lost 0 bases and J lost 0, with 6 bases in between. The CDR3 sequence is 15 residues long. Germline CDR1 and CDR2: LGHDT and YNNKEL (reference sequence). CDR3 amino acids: CASSQDRLAKNIQYF. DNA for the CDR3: TGTGCCAGCAGCCAAGATCGTCTAGCCAAAAACATTCAGTACTTC.

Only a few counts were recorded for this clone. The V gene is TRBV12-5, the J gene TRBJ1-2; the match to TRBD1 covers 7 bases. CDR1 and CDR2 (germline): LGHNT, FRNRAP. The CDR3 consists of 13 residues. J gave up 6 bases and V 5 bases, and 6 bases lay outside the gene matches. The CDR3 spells CASGIDRVNGYTF. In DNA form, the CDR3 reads TGTGCTAGTGGTATAGACAGGGTGAATGGCTACACCTTC.

CDR3 nucleotides: TGTGCCAGCAGCTTACGACTAGCGGGAGGGTTCGAGCAGTACTTC. Protein: CASSLRLAGGFEQYF. The V call is TRBV7-8, the J call TRBJ2-7; 14 positions agree with TRBD2. Germline V gene sequence: CDR1 SGHVS, CDR2 FQNEAQ. The CDR3 is 15 amino acids. Trimming removed 2 bases from V and 6 bases from J; junction bases left unmatched: 3.

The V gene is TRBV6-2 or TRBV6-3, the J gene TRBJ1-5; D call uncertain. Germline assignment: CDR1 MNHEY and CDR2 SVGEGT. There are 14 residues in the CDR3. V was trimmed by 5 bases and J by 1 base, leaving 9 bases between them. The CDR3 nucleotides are TGTGCCAGCAGTGAGGATTCAAGCAATCAGCCCCAGCATTTT. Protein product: CASSEDSSNQPQHF.

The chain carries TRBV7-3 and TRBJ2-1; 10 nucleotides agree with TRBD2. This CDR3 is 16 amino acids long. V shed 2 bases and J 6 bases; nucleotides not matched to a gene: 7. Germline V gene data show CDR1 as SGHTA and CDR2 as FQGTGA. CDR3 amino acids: CASSLRSGGARNEQFF. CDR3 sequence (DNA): TGTGCCAGCAGCTTACGAAGCGGGGGGGCCCGCAATGAGCAGTTCTTC. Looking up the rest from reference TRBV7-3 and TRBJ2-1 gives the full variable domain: GAGVSQTPSNKVTEKGKYVELRCDPISGHTALYWYRQSLGQGPEFLIYFQGTGAADDSGLPNDRFFAVRPEGSVSTLKIQRTERGDSAVYLCASSLRSGGARNEQFFGPGTRLTVL.